The 27 T cell receptor beta chains reported below all come from one sample, sequenced in a study of response to subunit inactivated influenza vaccine. TCRdb re-derived calls from the RT-PCR reads in MiXCR, one entry per CDR3 protein. The sample lists about 500,000 distinct CDR3 sequences, 10% to 15% occurring once. Material: PBMCs from blood, obtained 40 to 50 days after vaccination. The receptors stem from a man in his fifties who received an inactivated influenza vaccine.

In its sample, this clonotype was seen a few times. The chain combines TRBV7-2 with TRBJ2-3; 9 bases fit TRBD2. The CDR3 covers 16 residues. Per the germline V gene, CDR1 is SGHTA and CDR2 is FQGNSA. V gave up 2 bases and J gave up 6 bases; unmatched junction bases: 9. CDR3 residues: CASSLFSSGMGDTQYF. For the CDR3, the DNA is TGTGCCAGCAGCTTATTCTCTAGCGGGATGGGTGATACGCAGTATTTT.

A few counts support this clonotype. The J gene is TRBJ1-2, the V gene TRBV6-5, with TRBD1 as a possible D gene (6 bases). In germline, CDR1 is MNHEY, CDR2 SVGAGI. Trimming left V 2 bases short and J 3 bases short, with 10 bases between. This CDR3 has 14 residues. The CDR3 bases are TGTGCCAGCAGTTACCGGGACACCTACTATGGCTACACCTTC. It encodes CASSYRDTYYGYTF.

The gene calls are TRBV7-2 and TRBJ2-1, with 8 nucleotides matching TRBD1. Germline V gives CDR1 SGHTA, CDR2 FQGNSA. CDR3 length: 13 residues. The junction had 5 bases not matched to a gene; V was cut back by 1 base and J by 12 bases. The chain's CDR3 is CASSLGRGRGQFF. The CDR3 nucleotides read TGTGCCAGCAGCTTAGGCAGGGGGCGTGGGCAGTTCTTC. The entire variable domain, with the rest obtained from reference TRBV7-2 and TRBJ2-1, is as follows: GAGVSQSPSNKVTEKGKDVELRCDPISGHTALYWYRQSLGQGLEFLIYFQGNSAPDKSGLPSDRFSAERTGGSVSTLTIQRTQQEDSAVYLCASSLGRGRGQFFGPGTRLTVL.

The V gene is TRBV20-1, the J gene TRBJ2-3; 8 bases line up with TRBD2. CDR3 length: 16 amino acids. J lost 2 bases, V lost 0 bases, and 7 bases had no gene match. CDR1 DFQATT and CDR2 SNEGSKA come from the germline V gene (reference sequence). CDR3 sequence: CSARDAQRGHTDTQYF. CDR3 nucleotides: TGCAGTGCTAGAGATGCCCAGCGGGGGCACACAGATACGCAGTATTTT.

V and J are TRBV24-1 and TRBJ2-5; D may be TRBD1 (6 bases). This CDR3 is built from 16 residues. Per the germline V gene, CDR1 is KGHDR and CDR2 is SFDVKD. The V and J ends lost 6 bases and 2 bases respectively, with 18 bases between them. CDR3 region: CATSTSPGQGQETQYF. The CDR3 bases are TGTGCCACCAGTACTTCTCCGGGACAAGGACAAGAGACCCAGTACTTC.

J is TRBJ1-2 and V is TRBV12-3 or TRBV12-4; 7 nucleotides line up with TRBD1. With V trimmed by 2 bases and J by 6 bases, 12 bases remained unmatched. The CDR3 has 16 amino acids. The CDR3 here is CASSLLGWDSEDGYTF. The CDR3 region has the DNA TGTGCCAGCAGTTTACTGGGGTGGGACAGCGAAGATGGCTACACCTTC.

This clonotype was counted a few times. The chain employs TRBV20-1 and TRBJ1-6; the match to TRBD1 covers 7 bases. From germline, CDR1 is DFQATT and CDR2 SNEGSKA (reference sequence). Losses at the gene ends were 6 bases for V and 5 bases for J; bases not matched to a gene: 10. The CDR3 runs to 15 residues. CDR3 DNA: TGCAGTGCCAACCCAGACAGGGCGAATAATTCACCCCTCCACTTT. Its protein product is CSANPDRANNSPLHF.

This clonotype was detected only a few times. J is TRBJ2-5 and V is TRBV29-1; D is ambiguous. The CDR3 is 12 residues long. Germline CDR1 is SQVTM and CDR2 is ANQGSEA. V was shortened by 3 bases and J by 3 bases, with 8 bases between the two germline ends. CDR3 in amino acids: CSVDPAKETQYF. In nucleotides, the CDR3 is TGCAGCGTTGACCCCGCGAAAGAGACCCAGTACTTC.

The chain employs TRBV20-1 and TRBJ2-1; 10 bases line up with TRBD2. CDR3 length: 16 residues. The J segment lost 9 bases and the V segment lost 5 bases, leaving 16 bases of the junction unmatched. Germline V gives CDR1 DFQATT, CDR2 SNEGSKA (reference sequence). CDR3 nucleotides: TGCAGTGCTCCTATCCAGTCCAGCGGGAGGGTCCGTGAGCAGTTCTTC. As protein: CSAPIQSSGRVREQFF.

The rearrangement joins TRBV24-1 to TRBJ2-2; D not resolved. CDR1 and CDR2 from the germline V gene are KGHDR and SFDVKD. The CDR3 sequence is 12 residues long. V shed 1 base and J shed 5 bases, with 1 base lying between them. CDR3 sequence reads: CATSDFTGELFF. In DNA, the CDR3 is TGTGCCACCAGTGATTTTACCGGGGAGCTGTTTTTT.

J is TRBJ2-1 and V is TRBV12-3 or TRBV12-4, with TRBD2 identical over 7 bases. J gave up 6 bases and V 0 bases, and 8 bases lay outside the gene matches. This CDR3 contains 16 residues. Here the CDR3 reads CASSLAGGGKTNEQFF. DNA for the CDR3: TGTGCCAGCAGTTTAGCGGGCGGGGGTAAAACCAATGAGCAGTTCTTC.

V usage is TRBV14 and J usage is TRBJ2-1, with a weak D call TRBD2 (6 bases). CDR1 and CDR2 from the germline V gene are SGHDN and FVKESK. Trimming cost V 1 base and J 7 bases, with 20 bases left between them. This CDR3 spans 17 amino acids. CDR3: CASSQGFYGSFQNEQFF. In nucleotides, the CDR3 is TGTGCCAGCAGCCAAGGTTTTTACGGGAGCTTCCAGAATGAGCAGTTCTTC.

CDR3: CASSGGTGSYNEQFF. CDR3 nucleotide sequence: TGCGCCAGCAGCGGCGGGACAGGGTCATACAATGAGCAGTTCTTC. V gene TRBV5-1 combines with J gene TRBJ2-1; TRBD1 agrees at 9 bases. V shed 4 bases and J 4 bases; nucleotides not matched to a gene: 6. CDR1 is SGHRS, CDR2 YFSETQ, per germline. The CDR3 consists of 15 residues.

The chain joins TRBV20-1 to TRBJ2-7, with 9 nucleotides matching TRBD1. The germline V gene has CDR1 DFQATT and CDR2 SNEGSKA (reference sequence). V lost 4 bases and J lost 7; bases outside the gene matches: 11. This CDR3 has 14 residues. Here the CDR3 reads CSANRGQGQGEQYF. The DNA for the CDR3 is TGCAGTGCTAATAGGGGACAGGGCCAAGGGGAGCAGTACTTC.

The sample holds a few counts of this clonotype. The J gene is TRBJ1-2, the V gene TRBV28; no firm D call. The germline CDR1 and CDR2 sequences are MDHEN and SYDVKM. The ends were cut back, 6 bases at V and 8 bases at J, with 10 bases in the middle. This CDR3 has 11 residues. This CDR3 is CASSTKYGYTF. Written as DNA, the CDR3 is TGTGCCAGCAGCACAAAATACGGCTACACCTTC.

Only a few counts were recorded for this clonotype. This chain connects TRBV3-1 to TRBJ1-1, with D uncertain. V lost 4 bases and J 1 base, leaving 7 bases between the germline ends. CDR3 length equals 13 residues. The germline V gene has CDR1 LGHDT and CDR2 YNNKEL (reference sequence). The CDR3 sequence: CASSPDANTEAFF. The CDR3 DNA reads TGTGCCAGCAGCCCGGATGCGAACACTGAAGCTTTCTTT.

This clonotype was recorded a few times. J is TRBJ2-1 and V is TRBV7-9, with unresolved D. The CDR3 runs 17 residues. The germline V and J ends were trimmed by 4 bases and 4 bases, with 20 bases remaining between them. The germline gives CDR1 SEHNR, CDR2 FQNEAQ (reference sequence). The CDR3 loop is CASSSRGLQTLYNEQFF. The CDR3 region has the DNA TGTGCCAGCAGCTCTAGAGGTTTGCAGACGTTGTACAATGAGCAGTTCTTC. The full variable domain, its missing parts supplied by reference TRBV7-9 and TRBJ2-1, is DTGVSQNPRHKITKRGQNVTFRCDPISEHNRLYWYRQTLGQGPEFLTYFQNEAQLEKSRLLSDRFSAERPKGSFSTLEIQRTEQGDSAMYLCASSSRGLQTLYNEQFFGPGTRLTVL.

The chain has TRBV20-1 and TRBJ2-1; D perhaps matches TRBD2 (5 bases). The V gene lost 3 bases and the J gene lost 5 bases, with 14 bases spanning the gap. The CDR3 loop spans 14 amino acids. Germline-derived CDR1 and CDR2 are DFQATT and SNEGSKA (reference sequence). CDR3 sequence: CSASSGALHNEQFF. CDR3 sequence (DNA): TGCAGTGCTAGCAGCGGAGCTCTCCACAATGAGCAGTTCTTC.

This chain uses TRBV24-1 with TRBJ2-7, with a weak D call TRBD1 (6 bases). The CDR3 is 17 amino acids. Per the germline V gene, CDR1 is KGHDR and CDR2 is SFDVKD. V gave up 0 bases and J gave up 1 base, with 15 bases separating them. CDR3 region: CATSDLPLTGESYEQYF. Here the CDR3 DNA reads TGTGCCACCAGTGATTTGCCTCTGACAGGAGAGTCCTACGAGCAGTACTTC.

The chain couples TRBV5-1 to TRBJ2-5; 7 bases align to TRBD1. The V gene end was trimmed by 4 bases and the J gene end by 4 bases; junction bases not matched to a gene: 7. Germline V gives CDR1 SGHRS, CDR2 YFSETQ. This CDR3 is 14 amino acids long. The CDR3: CASSLRTGSETQYF. CDR3 sequence (DNA): TGCGCCAGCAGCCTAAGGACAGGTTCAGAGACCCAGTACTTC.

The V and J genes are TRBV4-3 and TRBJ2-7; the match to TRBD2 covers 8 bases. CDR1 is LGHNA, CDR2 YSLEER, per germline. V was pared by 4 bases and J by 6 bases, with 17 bases of the junction left unmatched. The CDR3 loop spans 17 amino acids. Written as DNA, the CDR3 is TGCGCCAGCAGCCGAGGGGATGTACTAGCGGAAGGCGGCGAGCAGTACTTC. Translation gives CASSRGDVLAEGGEQYF.

The V gene is TRBV5-1, the J gene TRBJ1-4; no clear D. The CDR3 length is 14 residues. Germline values: CDR1 SGHRS, CDR2 YFSETQ. The germline V and J ends were trimmed by 0 bases and 0 bases, with 3 bases remaining between them. CDR3 region: CASSLDATNEKLFF. For the CDR3, the DNA is TGCGCCAGCAGCTTGGATGCAACTAATGAAAAACTGTTTTTT. Filled out from reference TRBV5-1 and TRBJ1-4, the complete variable domain reads KAGVTQTPRYLIKTRGQQVTLSCSPISGHRSVSWYQQTPGQGLQFLFEYFSETQRNKGNFPGRFSGRQFSNSRSEMNVSTLELGDSALYLCASSLDATNEKLFFGSGTQLSVL.

The J gene is TRBJ1-6, the V gene TRBV20-1; no firm D call. Germline CDR1 reads DFQATT; CDR2 reads SNEGSKA (reference sequence). The CDR3 contains 18 residues. V lost 4 bases to trimming and J lost 4 bases, with 23 bases between them. Here the CDR3 DNA reads TGCAGTGCTAATAGAATGGGAGGACCCGATTCTTATAATTCACCCCTCCACTTT. Translating gives CSANRMGGPDSYNSPLHF.

This clonotype was found a few times. The chain combines TRBV4-1 with TRBJ2-3, with TRBD2 matching 8 bases. Germline V CDR1 and CDR2: MGHRA, YSYEKL. Germline trimming cut 1 base from V and 0 bases from J; bases unmatched to any gene: 6. This CDR3 comprises 17 residues. The CDR3: CASSQVAGITSTDTQYF. The CDR3 DNA reads TGCGCCAGCAGCCAAGTAGCGGGGATAACGAGCACAGATACGCAGTATTTT.

The chain's CDR3 is CASSRIDREVYEQYF. The CDR3 DNA sequence: TGTGCCAGCAGTCGCATCGACAGGGAGGTCTACGAGCAGTACTTC. The V and J genes are TRBV6-1 and TRBJ2-7; possibly TRBD1 for D (7 bases). V was cut by 5 bases and J by 3 bases, with 17 bases left in between. Germline V gene sequence: CDR1 MNHNS, CDR2 SASEGT. This CDR3 is built from 15 residues.

A remark on this clonotype: Germline is not matched at one junction end, which may reflect a read error. The genes are TRBV12-3 or TRBV12-4 and TRBJ2-4; D is undetermined. The CDR3 extends over 17 amino acids. Written as DNA, the CDR3 is TGTGCCCGCAGTTTACGTGTAGGAACGGAAGCCAAAAACATTCAGTACTTC. This translates into CARSLRVGTEAKNIQYF.

This clonotype was counted a few times. The chain carries TRBV20-1 and TRBJ2-7; 7 bases line up with TRBD2. The V gene end was trimmed by 4 bases and the J gene end by 4 bases; junction bases not matched to a gene: 10. CDR3 size: 14 residues. Germline CDR1 and CDR2: DFQATT and SNEGSKA (reference sequence). CDR3 DNA: TGCAGTGCTAAAGCGCGGGAGAAAATTTACGAGCAGTACTTC. It translates to CSAKAREKIYEQYF.